This paragraph covers one T cell receptor beta chain sequence. This clonotype is identified as large (0.1 to 1%). Its antigen remains undetermined. No much larger clone exists at a distance of one base, and base qualities are not known. The data were obtained in a study (dated by TCRdb to about 2017). Study-wide context: Sequence and structural analyses were applied in the study to characterize human CD8+ TCR repertoires that recognize immunodominant viral antigens. What the study reported, not specific to this receptor: CD8+ TCR repertoires specific to different immunodominant viral antigens were reported to be distinct from each other and highly diverse.

Sequenced using an Illumina HiSeq 2500. The public sequencing data were trimmed at Q25 with fastp and processed into clonotypes with MiXCR by TCRdb, which kept only in-frame beta chains. Here each entry gathers all rows of one CDR3 protein and keeps the most common genes and DNA. The sample records around 1,800 distinct CDR3 sequences, 28% of which are singletons. Together, the top ten hold approximately 6% of the sample. The clonotype originates from a female donor. Sequences were obtained from CD8+ T cells (not recorded whether cultured).

The encoded CDR3 is CASSLGRNYGYTF. In nucleotides, the sequence is TGTGCCAGCAGTTTAGGCCGAAACTATGGCTACACCTTC. The V gene is TRBV12-3 or TRBV12-4 and the J gene is TRBJ1-2; no confident D gene assignment can be made. Trimming removed 1 base from V and 2 bases from J, leaving 5 bases between the germline ends. The CDR3 covers 13 residues, taking in both the cysteine and the phenylalanine. Just the 39-base CDR3 DNA is kept, in frame starting at base 1.